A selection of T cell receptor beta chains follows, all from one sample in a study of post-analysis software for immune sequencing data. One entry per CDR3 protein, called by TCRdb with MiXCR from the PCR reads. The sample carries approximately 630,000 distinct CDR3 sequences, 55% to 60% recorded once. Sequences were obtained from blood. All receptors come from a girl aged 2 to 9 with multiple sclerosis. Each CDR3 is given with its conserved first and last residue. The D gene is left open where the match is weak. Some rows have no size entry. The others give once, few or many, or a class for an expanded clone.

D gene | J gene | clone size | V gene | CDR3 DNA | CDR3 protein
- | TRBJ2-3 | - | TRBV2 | TGTGCCAGCAGGACAGGTTCAGATACGCAGTATTTT | CASRTGSDTQYF
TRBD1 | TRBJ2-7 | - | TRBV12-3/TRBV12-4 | TGTGCCAGCAGTGGGACAGGGGGCTCCTCCTACGAGCAGTACTTC | CASSGTGGSSYEQYF
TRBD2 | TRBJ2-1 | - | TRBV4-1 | TGCGCCGGCAGCCAAGTAGCCCGGGGGCAAACGGGAGGGCCAAGGGGTGAGCAGTTCTTC | CAGSQVARGQTGGPRGEQFF
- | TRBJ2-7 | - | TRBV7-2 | TGTGCCAGCAGCTTTGGTCGGGATTTGGGCGAGCAGTACTTC | CASSFGRDLGEQYF
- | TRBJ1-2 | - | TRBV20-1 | TGCAGTGCTAGTTCGGGGCGCACCGGAGAGGGGGGTGGCTACACCTTC | CSASSGRTGEGGGYTF
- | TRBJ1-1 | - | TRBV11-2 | TGTGCCAGCAGCTTACAAGGGCGGAAACGGACTGAAGCTTTCTTT | CASSLQGRKRTEAFF
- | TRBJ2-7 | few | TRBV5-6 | TGTGCCAGCAGCTACGAAGCCTACGAGCAGTACTTC | CASSYEAYEQYF
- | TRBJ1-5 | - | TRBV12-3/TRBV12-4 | TGTGCCAGCAGTTTGACAGCCTCTCAGCCCCAGCATTTT | CASSLTASQPQHF
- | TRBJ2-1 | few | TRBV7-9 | TGTGCCAGCAGCTTAGACAGTGGCAATGAGCAGTTCTTC | CASSLDSGNEQFF
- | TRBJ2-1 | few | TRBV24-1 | TGTGCCACCAGTGCCGCAGTACAGGGGACCGCGGGAGATGAGCAGTTCTTC | CATSAAVQGTAGDEQFF
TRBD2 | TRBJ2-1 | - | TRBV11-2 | TGTGCCAGCAGCTCAGACCCTCGGACTAGCGGGCCTCACAATGAGCAGTTCTTC | CASSSDPRTSGPHNEQFF
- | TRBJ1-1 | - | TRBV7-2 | TGTGCCAGCATCATAACAGTTATGAACACTGAAGCTTTCTTT | CASIITVMNTEAFF
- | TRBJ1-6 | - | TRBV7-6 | TGTGCCAGCACCGACGGCCCTTATAATTCACCCCTCCACTTT | CASTDGPYNSPLHF
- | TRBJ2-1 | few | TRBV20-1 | TGCAGTGCGGAGGGTGGCAGAGGAGCGGGCAATGAGCAGTTCTTC | CSAEGGRGAGNEQFF
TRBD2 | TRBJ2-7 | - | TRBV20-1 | TGCAGTGCTATGAGACTAGCAGCCTACGAGCAGTACTTC | CSAMRLAAYEQYF
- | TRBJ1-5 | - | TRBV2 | TGTGCCAGCAGTAGGGAACAGGTTGCCAGCAATCAGCCCCAGCATTTT | CASSREQVASNQPQHF
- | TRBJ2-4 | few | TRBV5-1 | TGCGCCAGCAGCTTGGCCTTAGGGGTAGACATTCAGTACTTC | CASSLALGVDIQYF
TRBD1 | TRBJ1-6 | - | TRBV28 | TGTGCCAGCAGGCCCTCCTCCGGGACAGGGCTTTCACCCCTCCACTTT | CASRPSSGTGLSPLHF
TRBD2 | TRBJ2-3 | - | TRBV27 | TGTGCCAGCAGTCCGGGACTAGCGGAGGGGGATACGCAGTATTTT | CASSPGLAEGDTQYF
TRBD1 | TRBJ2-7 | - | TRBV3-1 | TGTGCCAGCAGCCAAGATGGGAGGACAGGGTGGGAGCAGTACTTC | CASSQDGRTGWEQYF
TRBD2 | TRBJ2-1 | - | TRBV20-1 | TGCAGTGCTAGAGTTCTGAAGCGGGGGGGCCCGGGAGAGCAGTTCTTC | CSARVLKRGGPGEQFF
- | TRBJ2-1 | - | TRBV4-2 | TGTGCCAGCAGCCAAGGATCGAACCCGCAGTTCTTC | CASSQGSNPQFF
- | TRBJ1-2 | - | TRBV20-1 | TGCAGTGCTAATGGACCGGCTAACTATGGCTACACCTTC | CSANGPANYGYTF
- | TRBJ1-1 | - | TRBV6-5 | TGTGCCAGCAGTTACTCTATCCAGGTGGGGGGCACTGAAGCTTTCTTT | CASSYSIQVGGTEAFF